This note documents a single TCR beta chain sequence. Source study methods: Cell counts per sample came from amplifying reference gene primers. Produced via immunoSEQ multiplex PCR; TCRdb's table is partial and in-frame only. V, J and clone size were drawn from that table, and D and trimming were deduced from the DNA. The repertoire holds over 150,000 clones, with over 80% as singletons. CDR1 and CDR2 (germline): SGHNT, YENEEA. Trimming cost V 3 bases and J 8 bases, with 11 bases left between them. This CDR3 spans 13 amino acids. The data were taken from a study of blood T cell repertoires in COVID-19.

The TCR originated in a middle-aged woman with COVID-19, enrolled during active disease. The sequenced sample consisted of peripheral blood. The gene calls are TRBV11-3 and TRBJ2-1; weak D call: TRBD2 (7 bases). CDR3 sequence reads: CASSLGGPYEQFF. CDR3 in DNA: TGTGCCAGCAGCTTGGGGGGGCCGTATGAGCAGTTCTTC.